Listed here are 6 T cell receptor beta chains from one sample, sequenced in a study of blood T cell repertoires in COVID-19. Using immunoSEQ multiplex PCR, the repertoire was profiled, and TCRdb retains in-frame clones only, with some absent. Found here are about 20,000 clones, 70% to 80% of them singletons; the top ten hold roughly 56%. Sequencing was done on a sample of peripheral blood. The receptor source for this set is an elderly man with acute or convalescent COVID-19.

This chain links TRBV24-1 with TRBJ1-4; tentative D call: TRBD1 (6 bases). CDR1 KGHDR and CDR2 SFDVKD come from the germline V gene. Between the trimmed V and J ends, which lost 5 bases and 3 bases, there was a span of 24 bases. This CDR3 comprises 19 residues. The CDR3 nucleotides read TGTGCCACCAGTGTTCCCCGGGACACCTCCGAAGTAGCTAATGAAAAACTGTTTTTT. Its protein product is CATSVPRDTSEVANEKLFF.

The CDR3 sequence is CASTLQWATDTQYF. Written as DNA, the CDR3 is TGCGCCAGCACCCTGCAGTGGGCCACAGATACGCAGTATTTT. The chain carries TRBV5-1 and TRBJ2-3; no clear D. This CDR3 region has 14 residues. CDR1 is SGHRS, CDR2 YFSETQ, per germline. V lost 6 bases, J lost 2 bases, and 13 bases lay in between.

The chain recombines TRBV19 with TRBJ1-1; weak D call: TRBD1 (5 bases). The CDR3 covers 14 residues. V was shortened by 7 bases and J by 4 bases, with 16 bases between the two germline ends. The germline V gene encodes CDR1 LNHDA and CDR2 SQIVND (reference sequence). The CDR3 is CASTRVGAPTEAFF. CDR3 nucleotides: TGTGCCAGTACTAGGGTAGGGGCCCCCACTGAAGCTTTCTTT. Complete variable domain (other parts from reference TRBV19 and TRBJ1-1): DGGITQSPKYLFRKEGQNVTLSCEQNLNHDAMYWYRQDPGQGLRLIYYSQIVNDFQKGDIAEGYSVSREKKESFPLTVTSAQKNPTAFYLCASTRVGAPTEAFFGQGTRLTVV.

V is TRBV5-1 and J is TRBJ1-1; D perhaps matches TRBD1 (5 bases). The V end lost 1 base, the J end lost 11 bases, and 15 bases lay between the germline ends. In germline, CDR1 is SGHRS, CDR2 YFSETQ. The CDR3 covers 13 residues. As DNA, the CDR3 is TGCGCCAGCAGCTTGAGGGGCGGGGCTGCGGCTTTCTTT. Its translation: CASSLRGGAAAFF.

This clone appeared a single time. The chain employs TRBV12-3 or TRBV12-4 and TRBJ2-7, with 7 nucleotides matching TRBD1. Unmatched junction bases numbered 5, after V lost 5 bases and J lost 4 bases. The CDR3 totals 13 residues. As DNA, the CDR3 is TGTGCCAGCAGTCAAGGACAGGCATACGAGCAGTACGTC. Residues: CASSQGQAYEQYV.

The V gene is TRBV30, the J gene TRBJ1-5; 7 bases align to TRBD1. This CDR3 has 13 residues. V gave up 5 bases and J gave up 0 bases; unmatched junction bases: 1. Germline values: CDR1 GTSNPN, CDR2 SVGIG (reference sequence). The CDR3 region is CAWAGGSNQPQHF. The CDR3 region has the DNA TGTGCCTGGGCAGGGGGTAGCAATCAGCCCCAGCATTTT.